These T cell receptor beta chains were read from a single sample in a study of blood T cell repertoires in COVID-19. Here immunoSEQ multiplex PCR was the method, and the copy in TCRdb shows in-frame clones only, minus some. This repertoire shows some 130,000 clones, 84% found once; its top ten account for 5.5%. Sequences were obtained from PBMCs or T cells enriched from blood (not recorded which). These TCRs come from a man aged 35-49 years with acute COVID-19. Each CDR3 is given with its conserved first and last residue. The D gene is left open where the match is weak. Rows give clone size only sometimes, using once, few, many, or a class for an expanded clone.

.,14,.,TRBJ1-1,TRBV7-2,CASSTGIMNTEAFF,TGTGCCAGCAGCACGGGTATAATGAACACTGAAGCTTTCTTT
.,15,.,TRBJ2-1,TRBV18,CASSPGAGSGDEQFF,TGTGCCAGCTCACCTGGGGCAGGGTCAGGGGATGAGCAGTTCTTC
.,17,TRBD1,TRBJ2-1,TRBV7-2,CASSGQGTHSSYNEQFF,TGTGCCAGCAGTGGACAGGGGACCCATAGCTCCTACAATGAGCAGTTCTTC
.,15,.,TRBJ2-2,TRBV2,CASKVGQTNTGELFF,TGTGCCAGCAAAGTCGGACAAACGAACACCGGGGAGCTGTTTTTT
.,14,.,TRBJ2-7,TRBV11-2,CASSFGGGTYEQYF,TGTGCCAGCAGCTTTGGGGGCGGTACCTACGAGCAGTACTTC
.,14,TRBD1,TRBJ1-1,TRBV7-9,CASSPQGTNTEAFF,TGTGCCAGCAGCCCACAGGGGACGAACACTGAAGCTTTCTTT
.,16,TRBD1,TRBJ1-5,TRBV5-6,CASSSWDRGNNQPQHF,TGTGCCAGCAGCTCCTGGGACAGGGGGAACAATCAGCCCCAGCATTTT
.,13,.,TRBJ1-1,TRBV7-9,CASTTGVHTEAFF,TGTGCCAGCACCACGGGGGTCCACACTGAAGCTTTCTTT
few,18,TRBD1,TRBJ2-1,TRBV7-9,CASSLTFRRQGSGDEQFF,TGTGCCAGCAGCCTCACCTTTAGAAGACAGGGAAGTGGGGATGAGCAGTTCTTC
.,16,TRBD2,TRBJ2-7,TRBV7-9,CASSLGRLAGTFEQYF,TGTGCCAGCAGCTTAGGTCGTCTAGCGGGAACCTTCGAGCAGTACTTC
once,15,.,TRBJ2-3,TRBV5-4,CASSFRDRDTDTQYF,TGTGCCAGCAGCTTTCGAGACAGAGACACAGATACGCAGTATTTT
.,13,.,TRBJ1-2,TRBV7-9,CASSPGLNYGYTF,TGTGCCAGCAGCCCAGGACTGAACTATGGCTACACCTTC
.,20,TRBD1,TRBJ1-5,TRBV19,CASSIDRARGQFISNQPQHF,TGTGCCAGTAGTATAGATCGGGCCAGGGGGCAGTTCATTAGCAATCAGCCCCAGCATTTT
.,14,.,TRBJ2-2,TRBV7-2,CASTFPSLTGELFF,TGTGCCAGCACCTTCCCCTCTCTAACCGGGGAGCTGTTTTTT
.,14,TRBD1,TRBJ1-1,TRBV7-2,CASSLAGQHTEAFF,TGTGCCAGCAGCTTGGCGGGACAGCACACTGAAGCTTTCTTT
.,14,.,TRBJ2-5,TRBV14,CASSPRYGRETQYF,TGTGCCAGCAGCCCTCGTTATGGGCGCGAGACCCAGTACTTC
.,14,TRBD2,TRBJ2-3,TRBV6-4,CASSEAGGTDTQYF,TGTGCCAGCAGTGAAGCGGGAGGCACAGATACGCAGTATTTT
.,15,TRBD1,TRBJ2-7,TRBV5-5,CASSLAGQGVYEQYF,TGTGCCAGCAGCTTGGCGGGTCAGGGGGTCTACGAGCAGTACTTC
.,14,TRBD1,TRBJ1-4,TRBV10-3,CAISEGTAGEKLFF,TGTGCCATCAGTGAGGGGACAGCGGGTGAAAAACTGTTTTTT
.,15,TRBD1,TRBJ2-3,TRBV28,CATTPARGPQDTQYF,TGTGCCACCACCCCGGCCAGGGGGCCCCAAGATACGCAGTATTTT
.,15,.,TRBJ1-6,TRBV5-6,CASSLIYPYNSPLHF,TGTGCCAGCAGCCTGATCTATCCGTATAATTCACCCCTCCACTTT
.,15,.,TRBJ1-1,TRBV27,CASSLVPGYDREAFF,TGTGCCAGCAGTTTGGTCCCGGGATATGATCGGGAAGCTTTCTTT
.,16,TRBD1,TRBJ1-5,TRBV30,CAWSVQGLGENQPQHF,TGTGCCTGGAGTGTACAGGGGCTAGGTGAGAATCAGCCCCAGCATTTT
.,14,TRBD2,TRBJ2-7,TRBV5-1,CASSLETSGIGQYF,TGCGCCAGCAGCTTGGAAACTAGCGGGATTGGGCAGTACTTC
.,13,.,TRBJ1-1,TRBV12-3/TRBV12-4,CASSFSGNTEAFF,TGTGCCAGCAGTTTCTCCGGGAACACTGAAGCTTTCTTT
.,19,TRBD1,TRBJ2-7,TRBV4-3,CASSQALGTGGSNRYEQYF,TGCGCCAGCAGCCAAGCCCTAGGGACAGGGGGCTCGAACCGGTACGAGCAGTACTTC
.,14,.,TRBJ1-6,TRBV19,CATKPQIGGTSLHF,TGTGCCACCAAACCACAAATAGGCGGAACATCCCTCCACTTT
.,14,TRBD1,TRBJ1-2,TRBV28,CASSSDRVDYGYTF,TGTGCCAGCAGTTCGGACAGGGTTGACTATGGCTACACCTTC
.,17,.,TRBJ1-5,TRBV14,CASSQDEGEEGNQPQHF,TGTGCCAGCAGCCAAGATGAAGGGGAGGAGGGCAATCAGCCCCAGCATTTT
.,15,TRBD2,TRBJ2-3,TRBV20-1,CSASDSGGAWDTQYF,TGCAGTGCTAGTGATAGCGGGGGGGCCTGGGATACGCAGTATTTT